Below, 18 T cell receptor beta chains from the same sample are listed, as sequenced in a study of T-cell memory formation after mild COVID-19. MiXCR, run by TCRdb on the 5' RACE reads, gives a single entry per CDR3 protein. The sample consists of approximately 290,000 distinct CDR3 sequences, 19% of them appearing once. The sample taken for sequencing was PBMCs or a T cell subset sorted from them (not recorded which). Source of these receptors: a man aged 18 to 30 who had mild COVID-19 (a few samples of this study predate the infection). Cell type and time point are not known.

This clonotype was seen a few times. This chain's CDR3 is CASSLNAGGLGEQFF. The CDR3 nucleotides read TGTGCCAGCAGTTTAAACGCGGGGGGTTTGGGAGAGCAGTTCTTC. The chain links TRBV12-3 or TRBV12-4 to TRBJ2-1; 8 bases fit TRBD2. The CDR3 runs 15 residues. V shed 2 bases and J 10 bases; nucleotides not matched to a gene: 10.

This clonotype has more than one count but fewer than ten. The chain combines TRBV29-1 with TRBJ1-1; tentative D call: TRBD1 (5 bases). CDR1 is SQVTM and CDR2 is ANQGSEA in the germline V gene. The V end was cut by 7 bases, the J end by 1 base, with 13 bases between. This CDR3 spans 13 amino acids. The CDR3 region has the DNA TGCAGCGGGATGGGACGGCCGAACACTGAAGCTTTCTTT. Amino acid sequence: CSGMGRPNTEAFF. The variable domain in full, with the rest retrieved from reference TRBV29-1 and TRBJ1-1, is SAVISQKPSRDICQRGTSLTIQCQVDSQVTMMFWYRQQPGQSLTLIATANQGSEATYESGFVIDKFPISRPNLTFSTLTVSNMSPEDSSIYLCSGMGRPNTEAFFGQGTRLTVV.

The chain is built from TRBV6-1 and TRBJ1-3, with D unclear. Germline CDR1 reads MNHNS; CDR2 reads SASEGT. V was pared by 4 bases and J by 5 bases, with 12 bases between. The CDR3 has 14 residues. CDR3 protein: CASSGTGRRNTIYF. In DNA form, the CDR3 reads TGTGCCAGCAGTGGGACGGGGAGGAGAAACACCATATATTTT.

V is TRBV5-1 and J is TRBJ2-7; D ambiguous. The V end was cut by 2 bases, the J end by 0 bases, with 21 bases between. The germline gives CDR1 SGHRS, CDR2 YFSETQ. The CDR3 is 18 amino acids. The CDR3 bases are TGCGCCAGCAGCTTACCACCGCCGGCTTCCGGGTTCTCCTACGAGCAGTACTTC. Its translation: CASSLPPPASGFSYEQYF.

This clonotype turned up a few times. The chain couples TRBV6-5 to TRBJ1-3; no reliable D call. V dropped 6 bases and J dropped 0 bases, with 9 bases sitting between them. Germline V gene lookup returns CDR1 MNHEY and CDR2 SVGAGI. CDR3 length equals 14 residues. The CDR3 here is CASSPTGSGNTIYF. CDR3 coding DNA: TGTGCCAGCAGCCCTACGGGCTCTGGAAACACCATATATTTT.

This CDR3 reads CASSAHPGTSGRAPPDTQYF. The CDR3 region has the DNA TGTGCCAGCAGTGCACATCCCGGGACTAGCGGGAGGGCTCCCCCAGATACGCAGTATTTT. The chain uses TRBV6-2 or TRBV6-3 and TRBJ2-3, with 16 bases fitting TRBD2. This CDR3 region has 20 residues. The ends lost 5 bases at V and 4 bases at J; junction bases unmatched: 15. The V gene's germline CDR1 is MNHEY and CDR2 SVGEGT.

In this sample, this clonotype turned up a few times. At one end the junction does not follow the germline gene, possibly because of a read error. V is TRBV7-7 and J is TRBJ2-2, with D tentatively TRBD1 (6 bases). This CDR3 contains 20 residues. Looked up from germline, CDR1 is SSHAT and CDR2 is FNYEAQ (reference sequence). As DNA, the CDR3 is TGTGCTAGCAGCTTAGAGGACTTCATCTGGGGGCGGCCTAACACCGGGGAGCTGTTTTTT. Protein sequence: CASSLEDFIWGRPNTGELFF.

This clonotype has more than one count but fewer than ten. This chain uses TRBV7-2 with TRBJ2-4; tentatively, D is TRBD1 (6 bases). This CDR3 has 14 amino acids. Trimming left V 5 bases short and J 7 bases short, with 15 bases between. CDR1 and CDR2 (germline): SGHTA, FQGNSA. CDR3 region: CASSIQGIWNIQYF. The CDR3 DNA reads as TGTGCCAGCAGCATTCAGGGGATCTGGAACATTCAGTACTTC.

The chain couples TRBV27 to TRBJ1-5; 7 nucleotides agree with TRBD1. V dropped 5 bases and J dropped 3; count of bases not matched to a gene: 7. Per germline, CDR1 MNHEY and CDR2 SMNVEV (reference sequence). There are 15 residues in the CDR3. The CDR3 bases are TGTGCCAGCAGTCCTCGGGACAGCCCCAATCAGCCCCAGCATTTT. Amino acids: CASSPRDSPNQPQHF.

This clonotype was recorded a few times. The V gene is TRBV29-1, the J gene TRBJ2-1, with D perhaps matching TRBD1 (6 bases). The CDR3 is 13 amino acids. Germline loops: CDR1 SQVTM, CDR2 ANQGSEA. V shed 7 bases and J shed 3 bases, with 13 bases lying between them. This chain's CDR3 is CSAGQQGYNEQFF. The CDR3, as DNA: TGCAGCGCCGGTCAACAGGGCTACAATGAGCAGTTCTTC.

The table lists this clonotype with a few counts. The V gene is TRBV7-9, the J gene TRBJ2-3; no firm D call. Trimming removed 1 base from V and 5 bases from J, with 7 bases in between. This CDR3 spans 13 amino acids. Germline lookup yields CDR1 SEHNR and CDR2 FQNEAQ (reference sequence). The CDR3 here is CASSLGLEDTQYF. CDR3 nucleotides: TGTGCCAGCAGCTTAGGATTGGAAGATACGCAGTATTTT.

This clonotype has at least ten counts. The chain links TRBV5-1 to TRBJ2-1, with 8 bases lining up with TRBD2. This CDR3 contains 15 residues. Trimming cost V 4 bases and J 7 bases; bases outside gene matches: 10. Germline loops: CDR1 SGHRS, CDR2 YFSETQ. DNA for the CDR3: TGCGCCAGCAGCCCGCTCCCGGGGGGGCAGAATGAGCAGTTCTTC. This codes for CASSPLPGGQNEQFF. The full variable domain, completed using reference TRBV5-1 and TRBJ2-1, is KAGVTQTPRYLIKTRGQQVTLSCSPISGHRSVSWYQQTPGQGLQFLFEYFSETQRNKGNFPGRFSGRQFSNSRSEMNVSTLELGDSALYLCASSPLPGGQNEQFFGPGTRLTVL.

This clonotype was detected once. The chain couples TRBV20-1 to TRBJ2-3; D is possibly TRBD2 (5 bases). V lost 4 bases and J lost 6, with 20 bases in between. This CDR3 has 15 amino acids. Germline CDR1 is DFQATT and CDR2 is SNEGSKA (reference sequence). DNA for the CDR3: TGCAGTGCTACTCGGGATGGACGCTCTAGGGATACGCAGTATTTT. Amino acids: CSATRDGRSRDTQYF.

In its sample, this clonotype was seen a few times. The genes are TRBV12-3 or TRBV12-4 and TRBJ1-3; perhaps TRBD1 as D (5 bases). V was cut by 6 bases and J by 3 bases, with 9 bases left in between. This CDR3 spans 13 amino acids. The CDR3 DNA follows: TGTGCCAGCAGGCCCGACAGTGGAAACACCATATATTTT. Amino acid sequence: CASRPDSGNTIYF.

This clonotype occurred once. The gene calls are TRBV6-6 and TRBJ2-7; a possible D gene is TRBD1 (5 bases). Germline assignment: CDR1 MNHNY and CDR2 SVGAGI (reference sequence). This CDR3 contains 13 residues. The V and J ends lost 7 bases and 2 bases respectively, with 12 bases between them. The CDR3 loop is CASTQGPPYEQYF. The CDR3 DNA is TGTGCCAGCACTCAGGGCCCCCCCTACGAGCAGTACTTC.

This clonotype was counted between two and nine times. The chain employs TRBV15 and TRBJ1-2; D is perhaps TRBD1 (6 bases). This CDR3 comprises 16 residues. Germline CDR1 LNHNV, CDR2 YYDKDF (reference sequence). V lost 1 base to trimming and J lost 4 bases, with 16 bases between them. Here the CDR3 reads CATSRATGKIVYGYTF. CDR3 nucleotide sequence: TGTGCCACCAGCAGAGCTACAGGGAAGATAGTCTATGGCTACACCTTC.

The V call is TRBV27, the J call TRBJ1-3; 9 positions agree with TRBD1. J gave up 2 bases and V 5 bases, and 4 bases lay outside the gene matches. Germline V gene sequence: CDR1 MNHEY, CDR2 SMNVEV (reference sequence). The CDR3 totals 15 residues. The CDR3 region is CASSRDRAAGNTIYF. The CDR3 region has the DNA TGTGCCAGCAGTAGGGACAGGGCGGCTGGAAACACCATATATTTT.

The V call is TRBV7-8, the J call TRBJ1-4, with D uncertain. The ends were cut back, 4 bases at V and 10 bases at J, with 13 bases in the middle. The CDR3 is made up of 13 amino acids. Germline V gene lookup returns CDR1 SGHVS and CDR2 FQNEAQ. CDR3 amino acids: CASSSKELGKLFF. CDR3 in DNA: TGTGCCAGCAGCTCCAAGGAATTGGGAAAACTGTTTTTT.